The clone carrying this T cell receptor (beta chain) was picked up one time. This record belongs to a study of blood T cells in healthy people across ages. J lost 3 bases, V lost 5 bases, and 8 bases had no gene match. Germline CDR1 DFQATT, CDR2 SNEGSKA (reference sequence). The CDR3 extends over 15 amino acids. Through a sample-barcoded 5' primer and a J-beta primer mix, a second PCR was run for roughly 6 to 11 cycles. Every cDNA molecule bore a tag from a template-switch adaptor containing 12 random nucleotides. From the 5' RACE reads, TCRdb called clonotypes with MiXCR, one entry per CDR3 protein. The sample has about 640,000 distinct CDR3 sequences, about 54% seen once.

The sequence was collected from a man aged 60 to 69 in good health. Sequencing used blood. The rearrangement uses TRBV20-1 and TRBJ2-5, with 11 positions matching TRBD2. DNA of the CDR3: TGCAGTGCTGAGATAGCGGGGGGGCTGGAAGAGACCCAGTACTTC. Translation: CSAEIAGGLEETQYF.